This T cell receptor beta chain originates from a study of a mutant IDH1 vaccine in newly diagnosed glioma. In the study overall: Most patients had received both radiotherapy and temozolomide, the prior options being radiotherapy, temozolomide, or both.

Regarding the study as a whole: There seemed to be no relation between pseudoprogression and changes in top peripheral T cell clonotypes.

For this clone: What it binds is unknown.

Stated time point: baseline, week 1 (first vaccination visit). The treatment: pre-vaccination baseline after standard-of-care therapy. The donors had new WHO grade 3 or 4 astrocytomas; these were IDH1-mutant and ATRX-lost. The CDR3 contains 14 residues. CDR1 KGHSH and CDR2 LQKENI come from the germline V gene. Trimming shortened V by 3 bases and J by 2 bases, and 10 bases separated the two germline ends. Some clones are missing from TCRdb's copy, which holds only in-frame ones; the method was immunoSEQ multiplex PCR. The table has 50,000 to 65,000 clones, 65% to 80% seen once. The TCR was taken from a woman in her forties with glioma. Source: PBMCs, taken from a glioma patient treated with radiotherapy, temozolomide or both. V and J are TRBV18 and TRBJ1-2; D perhaps matches TRBD1 (5 bases). CDR3 residues: CASSPTGYNYGYTF. The CDR3 DNA sequence: TGTGCCAGCTCACCTACAGGATACAACTATGGCTACACCTTC.